Following are 16 T cell receptor beta chains from one sample sequenced in a study of human T cells and chemical hapten exposure. Time point: patch test 3, about 24 weeks after DPC sensitization. Treatment meaning: therapeutic diphenylcyclopropenone sensitization with weekly scalp DPC. From the RACE reads, TCRdb called clonotypes with MiXCR, one entry per CDR3 protein. Among roughly 100,000 distinct CDR3 sequences listed, 30% to 35% were seen once. The sample was whole blood, taken in connection with sensitization to the hapten diphenylcyclopropenone (DPC). The receptors shown here come from a man between 35 and 55 years old with alopecia areata. Some clones in this sample may be carry-over from other donors' samples.

The V and J genes are TRBV7-9 and TRBJ1-2, with 9 bases aligning to TRBD1. Germline V gene data show CDR1 as SEHNR and CDR2 as FQNEAQ (reference sequence). J was trimmed by 8 bases and V by 2 bases; bases with no gene match: 6. This CDR3 has 14 residues. In DNA form, the CDR3 reads TGTGCCAGCAGCTTAATGGGACAGGGTGGCGGCTACACCTTC. This translates into CASSLMGQGGGYTF.

A word on this clonotype: A read error is possible here, since a much larger clone lies one base away. This chain joins TRBV20-1 and TRBJ2-3, with TRBD1 identical over 8 bases. The CDR3 length is 14 residues. In germline, CDR1 is DFQATT, CDR2 SNEGSKA (reference sequence). CDR3 bases: TGCAGTGTGGCCAGGGGGCCTAACACAGATACGCAGTGTTTT. Translation: CSVARGPNTDTQCF.

The table lists this clonotype with a few counts. The J gene is TRBJ2-7, the V gene TRBV9; tentatively, D is TRBD2 (6 bases). The V gene lost 4 bases and the J gene lost 7 bases, with 21 bases spanning the gap. Looked up from germline, CDR1 is SGDLS and CDR2 is YYNGEE. The CDR3 contains 15 residues. The CDR3 protein is CASSKGGPDREEQYV. CDR3 coding DNA: TGTGCCAGCAGCAAGGGCGGACCCGATCGGGAGGAGCAGTACGTC.

The CDR3 here is CAASFAGVEQFF. The CDR3 DNA reads as TGTGCCGCGTCTTTTGCGGGAGTTGAGCAGTTCTTC. The chain couples TRBV3-1 to TRBJ2-1; 7 bases align to TRBD2. Germline CDR1 reads LGHDT; CDR2 reads YNNKEL (reference sequence). The V and J ends lost 11 bases and 9 bases, in that order; junction bases with no gene match: 10. The CDR3 is 12 amino acids.

In this sample, this clonotype turned up a few times. V and J are TRBV6-5 and TRBJ2-7, with no clear D. Germline V gene sequence: CDR1 MNHEY, CDR2 SVGAGI. V was trimmed by 7 bases and J by 1 base, leaving 11 bases between them. The length of the CDR3 is 13 residues. CDR3 residues: CASKVSSSYEQYF. In DNA form, the CDR3 reads TGTGCCAGCAAGGTCAGCAGTTCCTACGAGCAGTACTTC.

Within the sample, this clonotype is medium-sized (0.01 to 0.1%). The chain couples TRBV6-4 to TRBJ2-1; 10 bases are a match to TRBD2. Germline V gene sequence: CDR1 MRHNA, CDR2 SNTAGT. This CDR3 has 15 amino acids. V shed 0 bases and J 8 bases; nucleotides not matched to a gene: 4. CDR3 in DNA: TGTGCCAGCAGTGACTCCGCTAGCGGGAGCGATGAGCAGTTCTTC. Protein product: CASSDSASGSDEQFF.

This clonotype was seen a few times. The chain uses TRBV29-1 and TRBJ2-7; 7 bases align to TRBD2. V lost 5 bases and J lost 2; bases outside the gene matches: 12. The CDR3 runs 15 residues. From germline, CDR1 is SQVTM and CDR2 ANQGSEA. In DNA form, the CDR3 reads TGCAGCGTTCAATCTTGGGAGGGACGTACCTACGAGCAGTACTTC. Translation: CSVQSWEGRTYEQYF.

V usage is TRBV20-1 and J usage is TRBJ2-5, with 9 bases aligning to TRBD2. The V gene's germline CDR1 is DFQATT and CDR2 SNEGSKA (reference sequence). The CDR3 contains 15 residues. V lost 0 bases, J lost 10 bases, and 12 bases stayed unmatched. The CDR3 DNA sequence: TGCAGTGCTAGAGAAACCAGGGGGGGACTAGCTGGCCAGTACTTC. As protein: CSARETRGGLAGQYF.

V and J are TRBV11-2 and TRBJ2-6; D is uncertain. The CDR3 runs 17 residues. The germline V gene has CDR1 SGHAT and CDR2 FQNNGV. Trimming left V 2 bases short and J 0 bases short, with 11 bases between. CDR3 loop: CASSLIRPISGANVLTF. In nucleotides, the CDR3 is TGTGCCAGCAGCTTAATACGGCCGATCTCTGGGGCCAACGTCCTGACTTTC.

V gene TRBV6-5 combines with J gene TRBJ1-5; weak D call: TRBD1 (6 bases). In germline, CDR1 is MNHEY, CDR2 SVGAGI. The V end was cut by 6 bases, the J end by 3 bases, with 12 bases between. The CDR3 loop spans 14 amino acids. The CDR3 bases are TGTGCCAGCAGAAGACAGGTCGACAATCAGCCCCAGCATTTT. Protein: CASRRQVDNQPQHF.

This chain joins TRBV6-2 or TRBV6-3 and TRBJ2-2, with D maybe TRBD1 (5 bases). The germline V gene encodes CDR1 MNHEY and CDR2 SVGEGT. The ends were cut back, 10 bases at V and 0 bases at J, with 15 bases in the middle. The CDR3 has 15 residues. The CDR3 region has the DNA TGTGCCAACAGCCAACAGGAATCGAACACCGGGGAGCTGTTTTTT. Its translation: CANSQQESNTGELFF.

This clonotype was observed a handful of times. This chain links TRBV29-1 with TRBJ2-7; 7 nucleotides align to TRBD1. Per germline, CDR1 SQVTM and CDR2 ANQGSEA. This CDR3 is 19 amino acids long. Trimming at V came to 0 bases and at J to 2 bases, leaving 19 bases not matched to a gene. CDR3 protein: CSVEDQRITGQNPPYEQYV. DNA for the CDR3: TGCAGCGTTGAAGATCAGCGAATTACGGGACAGAACCCGCCCTACGAGCAGTACGTC.

The sample holds a few counts of this clonotype. This rearrangement joins TRBV7-2 to TRBJ1-1; D gene ambiguous. The CDR3 has 13 amino acids. The germline V gene has CDR1 SGHTA and CDR2 FQGNSA. V lost 2 bases and J lost 5, with 9 bases in between. CDR3 nucleotide sequence: TGTGCCAGCAGCTTATGGGAAGGGACTGAAGCTTTCTTT. Amino acid sequence: CASSLWEGTEAFF. Complete variable domain (other parts from reference TRBV7-2 and TRBJ1-1): GAGVSQSPSNKVTEKGKDVELRCDPISGHTALYWYRQSLGQGLEFLIYFQGNSAPDKSGLPSDRFSAERTGGSVSTLTIQRTQQEDSAVYLCASSLWEGTEAFFGQGTRLTVV.

The chain combines TRBV6-2 or TRBV6-3 with TRBJ2-7, with 7 bases lining up with TRBD1. V shed 5 bases, J shed 3 bases, and the junction held 7 bases outside the gene matches. Germline V gene data show CDR1 as MNHEY and CDR2 as SVGEGT. The CDR3 runs 14 residues. The CDR3 reads CASSQRQGNYEQYV. CDR3 nucleotide sequence: TGTGCCAGCAGTCAAAGACAGGGTAACTACGAGCAGTACGTC.

The gene calls are TRBV6-2 or TRBV6-3 and TRBJ2-5; TRBD2 is a possible D gene (6 bases). V shed 6 bases and J shed 0 bases, with 14 bases lying between them. CDR3 length: 15 residues. Germline CDR1 is MNHEY and CDR2 is SVGEGT. DNA of the CDR3: TGTGCCAGCAGATCCGCGGGGACGTACCAAGAGACCCAGTACTTC. Translation gives CASRSAGTYQETQYF.

This clonotype is a singleton in its sample. The chain couples TRBV11-3 to TRBJ2-1; 9 bases are a match to TRBD2. The V gene's germline CDR1 is SGHNT and CDR2 YENEEA. This CDR3 spans 16 amino acids. V trimming: 6 bases; J trimming: 4 bases; junction bases outside the gene matches: 10. CDR3 sequence (DNA): TGTGCCAGCAGAAGCATAGCGGGAGCTAATTACAATGAGCAGTTCTTC. This codes for CASRSIAGANYNEQFF. The whole variable domain, remainder taken from reference TRBV11-3 and TRBJ2-1, is EAGVVQSPRYKIIEKKQPVAFWCNPISGHNTLYWYLQNLGQGPELLIRYENEEAVDDSQLPKDRFSAERLKGVDSTLKIQPAELGDSAVYLCASRSIAGANYNEQFFGPGTRLTVL.